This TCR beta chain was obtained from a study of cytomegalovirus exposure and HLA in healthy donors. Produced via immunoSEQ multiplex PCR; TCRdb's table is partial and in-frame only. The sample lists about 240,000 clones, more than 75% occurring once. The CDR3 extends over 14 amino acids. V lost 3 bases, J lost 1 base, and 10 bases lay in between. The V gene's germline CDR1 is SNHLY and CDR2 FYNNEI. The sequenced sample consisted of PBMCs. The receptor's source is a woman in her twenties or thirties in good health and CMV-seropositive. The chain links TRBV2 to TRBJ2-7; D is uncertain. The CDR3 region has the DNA TGTGCCAGCAGTGACTTGGCTGTATCCTACGAGCAGTACTTC. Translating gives CASSDLAVSYEQYF. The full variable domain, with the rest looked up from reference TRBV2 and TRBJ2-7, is EPEVTQTPSHQVTQMGQEVILRCVPISNHLYFYWYRQILGQKVEFLVSFYNNEISEKSEIFDDQFSVERPDGSNFTLKIRSTKLEDSAMYFCASSDLAVSYEQYFGPGTRLTVT.